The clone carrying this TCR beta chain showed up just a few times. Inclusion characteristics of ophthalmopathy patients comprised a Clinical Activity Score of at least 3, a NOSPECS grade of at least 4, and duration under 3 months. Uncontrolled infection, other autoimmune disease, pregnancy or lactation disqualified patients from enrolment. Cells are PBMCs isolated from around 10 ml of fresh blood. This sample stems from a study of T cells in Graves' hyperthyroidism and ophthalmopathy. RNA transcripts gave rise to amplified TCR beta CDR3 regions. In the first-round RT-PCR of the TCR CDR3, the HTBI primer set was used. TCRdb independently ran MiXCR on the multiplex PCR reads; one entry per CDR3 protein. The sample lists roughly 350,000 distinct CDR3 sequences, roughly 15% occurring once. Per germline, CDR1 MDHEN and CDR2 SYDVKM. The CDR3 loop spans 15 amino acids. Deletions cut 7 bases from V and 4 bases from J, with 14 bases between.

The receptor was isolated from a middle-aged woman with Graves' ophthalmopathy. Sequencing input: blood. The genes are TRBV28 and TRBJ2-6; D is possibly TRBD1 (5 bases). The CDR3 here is CASTRAQLGANVLTF. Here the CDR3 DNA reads TGTGCCAGCACCAGGGCCCAGCTCGGGGCCAACGTCCTGACTTTC.